This T cell receptor beta chain was captured in a study of cytotoxic CD8 clonotypes in ibrutinib-treated CLL. Study-wide context: In all, roughly twelve patients were relapsed/refractory, approximately 14 were treatment-naive and approximately 17 were IGHV unmutated. Samples had a mean of roughly 280,000 productive templates and some 94,000 productive rearrangements. Complete response was seen in 2 patients and partial in approximately 25; around twelve progressed and some 14 stayed remitted after a median about six years. Study-wide points: Baseline clonality, higher than in age-matched healthy donors, tracked circulating CD8+ T-cell counts.

Germline CDR1 reads MDHEN; CDR2 reads SYDVKM. CDR3 length: 15 residues. Trimming removed 4 bases from V and 4 bases from J; junction bases left unmatched: 7. As concerns this clone: Its target is unknown.

Profiling relied on immunoSEQ multiplex PCR, and the TCRdb table lists in-frame clones only, not all of them. The sample gives some 130,000 clones, 70% to 90% of which show up once; roughly 1.9% is in the top ten. The specimen was PBMCs, collected after 24 months of ibrutinib treatment. This sequence was found in a human donor with chronic lymphocytic leukemia. The V call is TRBV28, the J call TRBJ1-2; TRBD1 matches 9 bases. CDR3: CASSSTDRGSYGYTF. Here the CDR3 DNA reads TGTGCCAGCAGTTCAACGGACAGGGGCAGCTATGGCTACACCTTC.